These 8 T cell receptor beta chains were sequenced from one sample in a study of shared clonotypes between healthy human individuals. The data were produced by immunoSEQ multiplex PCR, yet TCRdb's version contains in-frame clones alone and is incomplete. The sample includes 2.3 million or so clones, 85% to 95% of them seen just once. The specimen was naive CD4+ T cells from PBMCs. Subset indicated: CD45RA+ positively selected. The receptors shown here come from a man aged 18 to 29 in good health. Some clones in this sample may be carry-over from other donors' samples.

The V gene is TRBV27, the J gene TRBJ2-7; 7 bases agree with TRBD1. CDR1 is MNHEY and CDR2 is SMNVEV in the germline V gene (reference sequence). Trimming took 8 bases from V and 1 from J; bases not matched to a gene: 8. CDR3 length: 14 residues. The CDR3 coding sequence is TGTGCCAGCTCCACCCTGGGACAGTCCTACGAGCAGTACTTC. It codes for CASSTLGQSYEQYF.

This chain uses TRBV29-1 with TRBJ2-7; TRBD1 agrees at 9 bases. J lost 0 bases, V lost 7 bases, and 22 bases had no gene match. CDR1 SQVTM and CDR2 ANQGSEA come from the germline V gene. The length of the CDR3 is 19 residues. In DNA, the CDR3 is TGCAGCGCACAGTGGCGGCGGGACAGGGAAGGTGGGCTCTCCTACGAGCAGTACTTC. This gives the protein CSAQWRRDREGGLSYEQYF.

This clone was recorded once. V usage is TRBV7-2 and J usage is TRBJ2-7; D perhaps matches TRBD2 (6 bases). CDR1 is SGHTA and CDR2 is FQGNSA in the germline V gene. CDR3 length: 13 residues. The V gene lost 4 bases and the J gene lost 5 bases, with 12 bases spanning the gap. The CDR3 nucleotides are TGTGCCAGCAGCTCTGACGGGAGAAACGAGCAGTACTTC. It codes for CASSSDGRNEQYF.

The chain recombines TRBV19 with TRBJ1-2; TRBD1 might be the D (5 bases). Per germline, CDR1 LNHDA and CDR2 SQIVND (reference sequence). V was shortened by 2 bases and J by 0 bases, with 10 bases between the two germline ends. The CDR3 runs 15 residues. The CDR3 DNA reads TGTGCCAGTAGTATATCAGGGAACTCTAACTATGGCTACACCTTC. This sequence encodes CASSISGNSNYGYTF.

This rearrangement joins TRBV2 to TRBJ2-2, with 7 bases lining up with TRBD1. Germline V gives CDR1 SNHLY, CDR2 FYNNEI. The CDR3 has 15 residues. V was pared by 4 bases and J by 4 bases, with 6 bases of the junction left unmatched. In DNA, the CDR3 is TGTGCCAGCAGTGTAAGACAGGGTGGCACCGGGGAGCTGTTTTTT. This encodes CASSVRQGGTGELFF.

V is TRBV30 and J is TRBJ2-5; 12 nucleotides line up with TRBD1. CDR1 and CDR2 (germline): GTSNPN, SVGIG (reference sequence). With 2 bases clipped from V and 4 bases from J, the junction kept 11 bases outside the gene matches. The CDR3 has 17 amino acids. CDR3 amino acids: CAWSLGTGGVEGETQYF. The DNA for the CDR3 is TGTGCCTGGAGTCTCGGGACAGGGGGCGTAGAGGGAGAGACCCAGTACTTC.

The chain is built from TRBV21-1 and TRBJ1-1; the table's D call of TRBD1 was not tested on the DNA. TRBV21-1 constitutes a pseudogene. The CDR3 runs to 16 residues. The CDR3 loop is CASRPKGDIKNTEAFF. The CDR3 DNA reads TGTGCCAGCAGACCCAAGGGGGACATTAAAAACACTGAAGCTTTCTTT.

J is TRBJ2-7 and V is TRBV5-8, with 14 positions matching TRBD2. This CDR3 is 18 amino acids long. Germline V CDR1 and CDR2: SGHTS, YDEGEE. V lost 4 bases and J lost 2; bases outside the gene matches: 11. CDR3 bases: TGTGCCAGCAGCCCCGGGTGGACTAGCGGGAGGCCGACCTACGAGCAGTACTTC. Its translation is CASSPGWTSGRPTYEQYF.